What follows is one T cell receptor beta chain and its context. TCR beta CDR3 regions were amplified from RNA transcripts. RT-PCR in the first round used HTBI primers; a second-round multiplex PCR followed. From the multiplex PCR reads, TCRdb called clonotypes with MiXCR, one entry per CDR3 protein. The sample includes hundreds of thousands of distinct CDR3 sequences, roughly two fifths of them seen just once. The sample is drawn from a study of Graves' ophthalmopathy and Graves' hyperthyroidism. This receptor was identified in an adult man with Graves' ophthalmopathy. Sequencing input: peripheral blood.

The CDR3 DNA sequence: TGTGCCAGCGGATACAGGGGAAGAGACACTGAAGCTTTCTTT. Translating it yields CASGYRGRDTEAFF. The chain employs TRBV7-8 and TRBJ1-1; 7 nucleotides match TRBD1. CDR1 is SGHVS and CDR2 is FQNEAQ in the germline V gene. With V trimmed by 8 bases and J by 3 bases, 9 bases remained unmatched. This CDR3 region has 14 residues.